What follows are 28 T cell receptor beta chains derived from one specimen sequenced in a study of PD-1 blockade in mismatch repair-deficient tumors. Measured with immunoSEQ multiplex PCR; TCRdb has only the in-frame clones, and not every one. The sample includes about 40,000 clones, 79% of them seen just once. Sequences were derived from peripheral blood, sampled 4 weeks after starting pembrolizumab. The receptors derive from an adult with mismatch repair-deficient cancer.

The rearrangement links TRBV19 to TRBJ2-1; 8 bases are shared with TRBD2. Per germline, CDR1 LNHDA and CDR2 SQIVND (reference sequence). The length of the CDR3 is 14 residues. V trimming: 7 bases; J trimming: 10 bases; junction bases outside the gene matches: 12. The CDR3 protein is CASTQTGLAREQFF. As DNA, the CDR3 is TGTGCCAGTACCCAAACAGGACTAGCTCGCGAGCAGTTCTTC.

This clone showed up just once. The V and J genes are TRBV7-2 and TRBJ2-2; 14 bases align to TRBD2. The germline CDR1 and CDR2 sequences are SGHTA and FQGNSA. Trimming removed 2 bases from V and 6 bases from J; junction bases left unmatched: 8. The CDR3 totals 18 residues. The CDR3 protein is CASSLTWTSGRTAGELFF. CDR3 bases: TGTGCCAGCAGCTTAACATGGACTAGCGGGAGGACTGCCGGGGAGCTGTTTTTT. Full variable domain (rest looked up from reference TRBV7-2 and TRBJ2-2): GAGVSQSPSNKVTEKGKDVELRCDPISGHTALYWYRQSLGQGLEFLIYFQGNSAPDKSGLPSDRFSAERTGGSVSTLTIQRTQQEDSAVYLCASSLTWTSGRTAGELFFGEGSRLTVL.

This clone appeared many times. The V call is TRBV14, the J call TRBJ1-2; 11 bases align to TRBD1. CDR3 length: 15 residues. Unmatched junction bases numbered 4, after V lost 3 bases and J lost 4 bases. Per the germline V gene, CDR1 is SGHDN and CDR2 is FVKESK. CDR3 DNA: TGTGCCAGCAGCCAGGCGGACAGGGGGCCCTATGGCTACACCTTC. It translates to CASSQADRGPYGYTF.

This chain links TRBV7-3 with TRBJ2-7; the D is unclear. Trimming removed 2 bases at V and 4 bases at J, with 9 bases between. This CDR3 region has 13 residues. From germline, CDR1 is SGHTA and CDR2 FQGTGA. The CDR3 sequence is CASSLAPQYEQYF. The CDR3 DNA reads TGTGCCAGCAGCTTAGCGCCCCAATACGAGCAGTACTTC.

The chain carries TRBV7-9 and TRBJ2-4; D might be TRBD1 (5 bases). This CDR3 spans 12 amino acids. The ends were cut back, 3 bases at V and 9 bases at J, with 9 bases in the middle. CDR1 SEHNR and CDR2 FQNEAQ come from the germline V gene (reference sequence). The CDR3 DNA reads TGTGCCAGCAGCTTTAAAGGGGCCATTCAGTACTTC. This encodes CASSFKGAIQYF.

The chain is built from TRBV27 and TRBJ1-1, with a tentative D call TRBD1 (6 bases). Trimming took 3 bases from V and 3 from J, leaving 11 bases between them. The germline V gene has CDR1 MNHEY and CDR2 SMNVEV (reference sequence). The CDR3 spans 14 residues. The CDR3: CASSLDSFHTEAFF. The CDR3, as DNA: TGTGCCAGCAGTTTGGACAGTTTTCACACTGAAGCTTTCTTT.

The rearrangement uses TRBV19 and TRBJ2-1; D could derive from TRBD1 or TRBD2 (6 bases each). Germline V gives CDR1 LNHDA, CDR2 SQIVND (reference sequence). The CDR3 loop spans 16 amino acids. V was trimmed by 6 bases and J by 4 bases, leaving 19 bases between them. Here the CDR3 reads CASRMTVGGGYNEQFF. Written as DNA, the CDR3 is TGTGCCAGTAGGATGACAGTAGGGGGAGGTTACAATGAGCAGTTCTTC.

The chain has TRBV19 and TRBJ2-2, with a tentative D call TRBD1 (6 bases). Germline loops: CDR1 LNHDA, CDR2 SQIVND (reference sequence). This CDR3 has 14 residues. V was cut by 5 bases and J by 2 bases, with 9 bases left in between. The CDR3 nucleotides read TGTGCCAGTAGTGTACAGGGTAACACCGGGGAGCTGTTTTTT. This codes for CASSVQGNTGELFF. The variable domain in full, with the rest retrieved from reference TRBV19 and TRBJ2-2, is DGGITQSPKYLFRKEGQNVTLSCEQNLNHDAMYWYRQDPGQGLRLIYYSQIVNDFQKGDIAEGYSVSREKKESFPLTVTSAQKNPTAFYLCASSVQGNTGELFFGEGSRLTVL.

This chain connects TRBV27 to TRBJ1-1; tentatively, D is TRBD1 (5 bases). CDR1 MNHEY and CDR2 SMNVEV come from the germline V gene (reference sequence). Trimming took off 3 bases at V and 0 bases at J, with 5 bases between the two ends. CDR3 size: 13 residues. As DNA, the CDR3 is TGTGCCAGCAGTTTGACAGTGAACACTGAAGCTTTCTTT. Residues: CASSLTVNTEAFF.

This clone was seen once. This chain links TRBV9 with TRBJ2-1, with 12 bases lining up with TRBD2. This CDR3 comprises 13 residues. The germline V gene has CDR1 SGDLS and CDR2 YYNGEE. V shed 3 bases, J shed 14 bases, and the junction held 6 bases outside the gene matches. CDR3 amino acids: CASSATSGSPEFF. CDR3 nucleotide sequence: TGTGCCAGCAGCGCGACTAGCGGGAGTCCCGAGTTCTTC.

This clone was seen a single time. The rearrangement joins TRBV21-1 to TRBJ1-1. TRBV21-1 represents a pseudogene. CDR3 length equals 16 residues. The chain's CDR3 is CASRPPLATIRTEAFF. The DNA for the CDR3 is TGTGCCAGCAGACCCCCTTTAGCCACAATTCGCACTGAAGCTTTCTTT.

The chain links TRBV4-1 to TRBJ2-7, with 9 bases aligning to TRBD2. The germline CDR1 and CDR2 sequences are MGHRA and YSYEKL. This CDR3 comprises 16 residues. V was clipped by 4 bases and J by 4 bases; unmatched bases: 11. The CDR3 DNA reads TGCGCCAGCAGCCCACCCGGGGTAGCGGGAGCTTACGAGCAGTACTTC. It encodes CASSPPGVAGAYEQYF.

CDR3 sequence: CASSPDTGQGQPQHF. The CDR3 nucleotides read TGTGCCAGCAGCCCAGATACGGGGCAAGGGCAGCCCCAGCATTTT. The chain links TRBV5-5 to TRBJ1-5; TRBD1 is a possible D gene (5 bases). The CDR3 is 15 amino acids. CDR1 and CDR2 from the germline V gene are SGHKS and YYEKEE (reference sequence). Trimming took off 4 bases at V and 7 bases at J, with 18 bases between the two ends.

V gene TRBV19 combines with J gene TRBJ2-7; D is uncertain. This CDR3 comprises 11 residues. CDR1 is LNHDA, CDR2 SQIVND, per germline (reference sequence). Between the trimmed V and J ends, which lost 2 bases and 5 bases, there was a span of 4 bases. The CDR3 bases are TGTGCCAGTAGTATACCGGACGAGCAGTACTTC. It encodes CASSIPDEQYF.

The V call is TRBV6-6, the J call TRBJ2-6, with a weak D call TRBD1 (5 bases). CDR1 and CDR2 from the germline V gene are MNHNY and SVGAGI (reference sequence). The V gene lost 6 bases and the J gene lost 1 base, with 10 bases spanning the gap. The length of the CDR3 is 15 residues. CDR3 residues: CASSRRVSGANVLTF. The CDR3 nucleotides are TGTGCCAGCAGCCGCAGGGTGTCTGGGGCCAACGTCCTGACTTTC.

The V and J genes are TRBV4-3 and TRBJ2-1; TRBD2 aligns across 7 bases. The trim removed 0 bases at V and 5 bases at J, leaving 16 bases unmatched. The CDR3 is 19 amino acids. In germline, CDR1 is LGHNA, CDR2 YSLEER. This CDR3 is CASSQDGYGEGMRDNEQFF. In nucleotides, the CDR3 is TGCGCCAGCAGCCAAGACGGGTATGGGGAGGGGATGAGGGACAATGAGCAGTTCTTC.

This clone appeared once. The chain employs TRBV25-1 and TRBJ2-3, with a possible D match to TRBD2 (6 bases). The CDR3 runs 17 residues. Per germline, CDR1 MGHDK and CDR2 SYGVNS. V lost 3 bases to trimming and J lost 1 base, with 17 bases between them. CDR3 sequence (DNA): TGTGCCAGCAGTGAGGCCGGGGGACTTTATGGCACAGATACGCAGTATTTT. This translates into CASSEAGGLYGTDTQYF.

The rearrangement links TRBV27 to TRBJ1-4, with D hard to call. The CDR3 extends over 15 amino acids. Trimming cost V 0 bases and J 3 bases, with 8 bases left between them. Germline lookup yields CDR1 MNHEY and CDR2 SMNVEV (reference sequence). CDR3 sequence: CASSLSVGSNEKLFF. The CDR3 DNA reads TGTGCCAGCAGTTTATCGGTTGGGTCTAATGAAAAACTGTTTTTT.

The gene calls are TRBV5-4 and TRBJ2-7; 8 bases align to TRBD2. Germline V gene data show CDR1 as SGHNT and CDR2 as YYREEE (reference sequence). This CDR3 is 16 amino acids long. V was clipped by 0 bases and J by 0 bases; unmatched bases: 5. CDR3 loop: CASSLVPSGHSYEQYF. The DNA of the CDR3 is TGTGCCAGCAGCTTGGTTCCTAGCGGGCACTCCTACGAGCAGTACTTC.

CDR3 amino acids: CASSYLGQVYTEAFF. In nucleotides, the CDR3 is TGTGCCAGCAGTTACCTCGGGCAGGTTTACACTGAAGCTTTCTTT. V is TRBV6-5 and J is TRBJ1-1; D is uncertain. Trimming pared 2 bases from V and 3 bases from J, leaving 13 bases between. The germline V gene has CDR1 MNHEY and CDR2 SVGAGI. The CDR3 sequence is 15 residues long.

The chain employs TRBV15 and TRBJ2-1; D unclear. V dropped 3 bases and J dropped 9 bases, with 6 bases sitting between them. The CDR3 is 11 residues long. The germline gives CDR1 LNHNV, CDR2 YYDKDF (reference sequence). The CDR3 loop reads CATSSWGEQFF. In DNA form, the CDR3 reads TGTGCCACCAGCAGTTGGGGTGAGCAGTTCTTC. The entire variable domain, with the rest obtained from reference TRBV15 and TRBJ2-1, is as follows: DAMVIQNPRYQVTQFGKPVTLSCSQTLNHNVMYWYQQKSSQAPKLLFHYYDKDFNNEADTPDNFQSRRPNTSFCFLDIRSPGLGDTAMYLCATSSWGEQFFGPGTRLTVL.

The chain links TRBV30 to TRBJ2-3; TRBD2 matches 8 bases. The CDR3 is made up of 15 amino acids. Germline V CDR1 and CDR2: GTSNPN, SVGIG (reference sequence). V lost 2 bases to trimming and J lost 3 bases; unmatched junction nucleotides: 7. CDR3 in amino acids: CAWSTGRVLTDTQYF. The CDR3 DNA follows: TGTGCCTGGAGTACCGGGAGGGTCCTAACAGATACGCAGTATTTT.

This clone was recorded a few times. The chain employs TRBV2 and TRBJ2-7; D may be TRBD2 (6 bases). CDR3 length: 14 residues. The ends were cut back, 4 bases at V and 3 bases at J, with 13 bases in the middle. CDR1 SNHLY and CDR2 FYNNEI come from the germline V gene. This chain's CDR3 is CASSAGLTFYEQYF. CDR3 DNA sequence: TGTGCCAGCAGTGCGGGACTGACGTTCTACGAGCAGTACTTC. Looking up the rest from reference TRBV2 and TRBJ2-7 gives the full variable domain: EPEVTQTPSHQVTQMGQEVILRCVPISNHLYFYWYRQILGQKVEFLVSFYNNEISEKSEIFDDQFSVERPDGSNFTLKIRSTKLEDSAMYFCASSAGLTFYEQYFGPGTRLTVT.

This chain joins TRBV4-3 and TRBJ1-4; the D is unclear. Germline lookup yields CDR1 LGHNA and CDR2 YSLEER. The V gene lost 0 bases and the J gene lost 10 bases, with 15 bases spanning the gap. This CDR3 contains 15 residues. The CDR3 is CASSQDGVRLAKLFF. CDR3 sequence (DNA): TGCGCCAGCAGCCAAGATGGGGTGAGGCTCGCAAAACTGTTTTTT.

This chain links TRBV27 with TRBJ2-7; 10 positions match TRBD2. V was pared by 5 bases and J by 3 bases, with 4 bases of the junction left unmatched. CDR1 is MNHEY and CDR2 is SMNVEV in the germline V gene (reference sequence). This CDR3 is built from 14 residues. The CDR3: CASSLSGRFYEQYF. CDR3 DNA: TGTGCCAGCAGTCTTAGCGGGAGGTTCTACGAGCAGTACTTC.

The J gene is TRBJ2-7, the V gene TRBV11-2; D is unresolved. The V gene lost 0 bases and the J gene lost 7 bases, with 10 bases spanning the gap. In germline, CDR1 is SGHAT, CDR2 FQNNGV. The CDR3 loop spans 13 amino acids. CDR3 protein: CASSLDRLREQYF. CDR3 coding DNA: TGTGCCAGCAGCTTAGATAGGCTTAGAGAGCAGTACTTC.

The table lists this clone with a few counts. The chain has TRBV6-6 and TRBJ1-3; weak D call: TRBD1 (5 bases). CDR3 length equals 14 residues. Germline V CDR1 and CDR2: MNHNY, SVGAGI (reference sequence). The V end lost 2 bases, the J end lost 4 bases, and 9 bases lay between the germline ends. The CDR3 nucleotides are TGTGCCAGCAGTTACGGGCAGGGAGGAAACACCATATATTTT. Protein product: CASSYGQGGNTIYF.

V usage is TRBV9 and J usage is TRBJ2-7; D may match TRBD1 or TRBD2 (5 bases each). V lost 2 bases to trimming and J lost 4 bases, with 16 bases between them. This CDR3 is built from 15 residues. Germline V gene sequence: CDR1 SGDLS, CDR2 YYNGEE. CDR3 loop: CASSVGTGTKYEQYF. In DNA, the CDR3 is TGTGCCAGCAGCGTCGGGACGGGGACGAAATACGAGCAGTACTTC.